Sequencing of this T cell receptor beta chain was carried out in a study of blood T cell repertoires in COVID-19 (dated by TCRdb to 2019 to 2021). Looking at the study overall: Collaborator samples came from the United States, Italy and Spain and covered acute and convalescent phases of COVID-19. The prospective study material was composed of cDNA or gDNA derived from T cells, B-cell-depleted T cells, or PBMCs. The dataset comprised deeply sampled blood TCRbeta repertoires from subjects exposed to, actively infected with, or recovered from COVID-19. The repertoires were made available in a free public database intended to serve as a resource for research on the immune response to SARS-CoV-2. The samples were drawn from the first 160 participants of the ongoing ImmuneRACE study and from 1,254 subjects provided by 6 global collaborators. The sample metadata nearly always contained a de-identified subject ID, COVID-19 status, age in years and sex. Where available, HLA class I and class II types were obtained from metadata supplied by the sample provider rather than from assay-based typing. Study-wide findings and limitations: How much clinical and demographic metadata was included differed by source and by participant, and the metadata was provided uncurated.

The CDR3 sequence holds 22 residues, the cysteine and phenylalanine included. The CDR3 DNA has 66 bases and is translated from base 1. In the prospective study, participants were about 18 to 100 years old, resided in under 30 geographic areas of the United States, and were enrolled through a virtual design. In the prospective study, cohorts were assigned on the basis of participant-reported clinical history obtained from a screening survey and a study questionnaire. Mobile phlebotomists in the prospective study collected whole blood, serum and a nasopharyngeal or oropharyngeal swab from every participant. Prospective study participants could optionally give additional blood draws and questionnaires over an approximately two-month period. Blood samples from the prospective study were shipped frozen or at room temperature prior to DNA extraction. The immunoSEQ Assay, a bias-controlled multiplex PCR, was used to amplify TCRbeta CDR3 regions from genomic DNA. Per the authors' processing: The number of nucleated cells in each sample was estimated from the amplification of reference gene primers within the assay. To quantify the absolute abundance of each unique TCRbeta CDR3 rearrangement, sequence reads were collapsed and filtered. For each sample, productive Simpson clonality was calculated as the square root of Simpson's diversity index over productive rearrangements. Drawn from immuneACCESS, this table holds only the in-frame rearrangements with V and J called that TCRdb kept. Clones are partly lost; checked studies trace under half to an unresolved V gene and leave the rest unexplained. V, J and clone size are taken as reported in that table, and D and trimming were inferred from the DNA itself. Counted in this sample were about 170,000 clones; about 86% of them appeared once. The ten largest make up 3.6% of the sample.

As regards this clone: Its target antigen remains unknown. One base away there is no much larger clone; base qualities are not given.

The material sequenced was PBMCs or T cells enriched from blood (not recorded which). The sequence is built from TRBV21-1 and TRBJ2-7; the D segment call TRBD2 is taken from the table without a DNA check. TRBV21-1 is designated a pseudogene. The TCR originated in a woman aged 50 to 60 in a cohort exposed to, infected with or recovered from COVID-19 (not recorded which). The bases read TGTGCCAGCACCATCTCTCGAGGGATTTTAACCCGAGACCCCTTCCAACCCTACGAGCAGTACTTC. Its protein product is CASTISRGILTRDPFQPYEQYF.